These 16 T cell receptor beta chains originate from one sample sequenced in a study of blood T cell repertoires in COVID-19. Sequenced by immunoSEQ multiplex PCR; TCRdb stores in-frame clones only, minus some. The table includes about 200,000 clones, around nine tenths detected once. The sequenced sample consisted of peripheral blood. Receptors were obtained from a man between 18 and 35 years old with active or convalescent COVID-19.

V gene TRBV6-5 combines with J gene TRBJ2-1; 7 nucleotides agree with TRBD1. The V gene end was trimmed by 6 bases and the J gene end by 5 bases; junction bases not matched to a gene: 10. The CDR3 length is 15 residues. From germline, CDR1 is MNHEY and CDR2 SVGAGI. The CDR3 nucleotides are TGTGCCAGCAGCCGGACGTGGGACAGAGACAATGAGCAGTTCTTC. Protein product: CASSRTWDRDNEQFF.

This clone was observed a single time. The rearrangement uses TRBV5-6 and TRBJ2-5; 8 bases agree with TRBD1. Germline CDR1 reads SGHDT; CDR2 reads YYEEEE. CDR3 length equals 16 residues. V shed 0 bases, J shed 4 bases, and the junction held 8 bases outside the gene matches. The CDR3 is CASSLDRGTRRETQYF. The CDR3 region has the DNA TGTGCCAGCAGCTTGGACAGGGGGACGAGAAGAGAGACCCAGTACTTC.

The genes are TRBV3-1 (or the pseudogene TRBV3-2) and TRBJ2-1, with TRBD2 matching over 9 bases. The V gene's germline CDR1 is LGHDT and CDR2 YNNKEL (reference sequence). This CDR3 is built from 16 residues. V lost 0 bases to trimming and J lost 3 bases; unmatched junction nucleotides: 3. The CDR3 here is CASSQERREGYNEQFF. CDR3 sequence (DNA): TGTGCCAGCAGCCAAGAAAGGCGGGAGGGCTACAATGAGCAGTTCTTC.

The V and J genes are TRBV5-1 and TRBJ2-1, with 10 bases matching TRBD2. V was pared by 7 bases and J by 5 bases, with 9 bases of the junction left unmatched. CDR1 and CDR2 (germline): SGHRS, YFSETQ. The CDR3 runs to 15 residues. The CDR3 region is CASGKGTSDHNEQFF. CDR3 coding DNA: TGCGCCAGCGGAAAAGGGACTAGCGACCACAATGAGCAGTTCTTC.

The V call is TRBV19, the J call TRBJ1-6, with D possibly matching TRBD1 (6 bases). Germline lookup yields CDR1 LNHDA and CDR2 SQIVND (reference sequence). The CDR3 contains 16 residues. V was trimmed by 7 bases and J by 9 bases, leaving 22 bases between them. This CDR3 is CASTTRRPGDGSPLHF. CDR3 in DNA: TGTGCCAGTACCACGAGGCGGCCAGGGGATGGTTCACCCCTCCACTTT.

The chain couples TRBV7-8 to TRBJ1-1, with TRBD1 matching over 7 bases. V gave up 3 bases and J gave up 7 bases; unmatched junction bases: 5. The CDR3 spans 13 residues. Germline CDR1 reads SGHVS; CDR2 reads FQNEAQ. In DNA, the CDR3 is TGTGCCAGCAGCTTCAGACAGGGTGGTGAAGCTTTCTTT. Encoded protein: CASSFRQGGEAFF.

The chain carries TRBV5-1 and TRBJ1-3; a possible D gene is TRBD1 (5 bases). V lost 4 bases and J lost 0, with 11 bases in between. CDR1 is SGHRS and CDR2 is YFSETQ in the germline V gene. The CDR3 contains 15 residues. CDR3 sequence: CASSNTGVSGNTIYF. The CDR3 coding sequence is TGCGCCAGCAGCAACACAGGAGTCTCTGGAAACACCATATATTTT.

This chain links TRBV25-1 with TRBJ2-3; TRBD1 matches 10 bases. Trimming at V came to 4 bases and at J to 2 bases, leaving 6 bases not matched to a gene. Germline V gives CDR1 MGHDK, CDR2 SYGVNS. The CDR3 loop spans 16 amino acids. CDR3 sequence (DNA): TGTGCCAGCAGTGCGTCGGACAGGGGGTACACAGATACGCAGTATTTT. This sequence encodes CASSASDRGYTDTQYF. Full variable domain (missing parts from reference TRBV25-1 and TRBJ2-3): EADIYQTPRYLVIGTGKKITLECSQTMGHDKMYWYQQDPGMELHLIHYSYGVNSTEKGDLSSESTVSRIRTEHFPLTLESARPSHTSQYLCASSASDRGYTDTQYFGPGTRLTVL.

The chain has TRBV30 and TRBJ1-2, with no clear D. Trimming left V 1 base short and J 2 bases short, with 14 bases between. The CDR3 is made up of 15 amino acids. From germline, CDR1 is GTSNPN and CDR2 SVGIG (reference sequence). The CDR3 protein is CAWSALRGRNYGYTF. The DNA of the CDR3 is TGTGCCTGGAGTGCGCTCAGAGGTCGGAACTATGGCTACACCTTC.

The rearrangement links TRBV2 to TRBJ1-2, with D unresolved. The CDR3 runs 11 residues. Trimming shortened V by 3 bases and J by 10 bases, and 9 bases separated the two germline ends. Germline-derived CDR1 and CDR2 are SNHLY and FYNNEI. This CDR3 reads CASSEEGPYTF. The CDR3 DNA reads TGTGCCAGCAGTGAGGAGGGTCCCTACACCTTC. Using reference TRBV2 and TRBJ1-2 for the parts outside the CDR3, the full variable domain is EPEVTQTPSHQVTQMGQEVILRCVPISNHLYFYWYRQILGQKVEFLVSFYNNEISEKSEIFDDQFSVERPDGSNFTLKIRSTKLEDSAMYFCASSEEGPYTFGSGTRLTVV.

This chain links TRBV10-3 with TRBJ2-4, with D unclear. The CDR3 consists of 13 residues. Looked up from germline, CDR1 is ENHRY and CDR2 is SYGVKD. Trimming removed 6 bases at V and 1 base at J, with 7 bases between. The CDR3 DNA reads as TGTGCCATCAGCTCAGTGGCCAAAAACATTCAGTACTTC. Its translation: CAISSVAKNIQYF.

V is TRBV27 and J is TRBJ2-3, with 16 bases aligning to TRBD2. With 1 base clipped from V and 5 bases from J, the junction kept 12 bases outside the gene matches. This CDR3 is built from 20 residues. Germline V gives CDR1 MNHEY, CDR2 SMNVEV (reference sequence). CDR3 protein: CASSLFPPGLAGGAGDTQYF. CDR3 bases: TGTGCCAGCAGTTTATTCCCACCGGGACTAGCGGGGGGGGCGGGAGATACGCAGTATTTT.

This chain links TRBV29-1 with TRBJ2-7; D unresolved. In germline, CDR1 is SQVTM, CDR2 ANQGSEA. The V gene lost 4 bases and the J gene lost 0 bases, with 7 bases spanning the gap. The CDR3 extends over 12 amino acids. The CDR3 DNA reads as TGCAGCGTTGTCTTGAGCTCCTACGAGCAGTACTTC. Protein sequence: CSVVLSSYEQYF.

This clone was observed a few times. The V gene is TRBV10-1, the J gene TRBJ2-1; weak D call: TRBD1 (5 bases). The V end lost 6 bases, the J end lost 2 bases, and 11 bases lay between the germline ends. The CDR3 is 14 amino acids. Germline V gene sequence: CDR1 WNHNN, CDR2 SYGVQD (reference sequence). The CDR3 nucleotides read TGCGCCAGCAGACACCGACAGACCTACAATGAGCAGTTCTTC. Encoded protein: CASRHRQTYNEQFF.

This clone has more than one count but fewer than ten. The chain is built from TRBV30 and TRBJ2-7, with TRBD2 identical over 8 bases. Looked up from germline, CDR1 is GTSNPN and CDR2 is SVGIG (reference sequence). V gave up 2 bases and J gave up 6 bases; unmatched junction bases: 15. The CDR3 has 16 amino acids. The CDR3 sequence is CAWSPPRGGKRGEQYF. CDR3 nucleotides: TGTGCCTGGAGTCCCCCCCGGGGGGGGAAGCGGGGCGAGCAGTACTTC.

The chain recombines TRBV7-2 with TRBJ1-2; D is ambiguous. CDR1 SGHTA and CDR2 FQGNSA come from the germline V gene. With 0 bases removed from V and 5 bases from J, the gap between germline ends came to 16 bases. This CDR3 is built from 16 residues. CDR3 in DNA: TGTGCCAGCAGCTTAGCCTTTGGGCACCGGTTGTATGGCTACACCTTC. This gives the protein CASSLAFGHRLYGYTF.